The subject of this entry is one T cell receptor (beta chain). This specimen comes from a study of neoadjuvant anti-PD-1 for oral cavity cancer. TCRdb keeps only in-frame clones here, not all; method: immunoSEQ multiplex PCR. The sample holds tens of thousands of clones, around 80% seen once. The TCR sequence derives from a person aged 40 to 85 with oral cavity squamous cell carcinoma. Sequenced here: PBMCs, sampled before nivolumab (anti-PD-1) treatment.

CDR3 amino acids: CASSSSLNTEAFF. DNA for the CDR3: TGTGCCAGCAGCTCATCCCTGAACACTGAAGCTTTCTTT. The V and J genes are TRBV7-9 and TRBJ1-1, with D unclear. The CDR3 loop spans 13 amino acids. Germline V gene sequence: CDR1 SEHNR, CDR2 FQNEAQ (reference sequence). The germline V and J ends were trimmed by 4 bases and 0 bases, with 6 bases remaining between them.